The present TCR beta chain was sequenced within a study of blood T cells in healthy people across ages. Findings and limits, study-wide: Naive CD4+ cell counts and diversity both ran higher in long-lived than in aged donors. Percentage of naive T cells showed a strong correlation with TCR beta diversity.

The use of a sample-barcoded 5' primer and a J-beta primer mix characterized a second PCR of roughly 6 to 12 cycles. TCRdb processed the 5' RACE reads anew with MiXCR; each CDR3 protein has one entry. The sample includes 550,000 to 600,000 distinct CDR3 sequences, 25% to 30% of them seen just once. This clonotype occurred a few times. What it binds is unknown. CDR1 is SGHVS, CDR2 FNYEAQ, per germline. V dropped 1 base and J dropped 5; count of bases not matched to a gene: 10. This CDR3 has 16 amino acids. What was sequenced was blood. The clonotype comes from a woman between 65 and 79 years old in good health. The rearrangement links TRBV7-6 to TRBJ2-5, with TRBD1 identical over 7 bases. The CDR3 loop reads CASSLGRDSHSETQYF. In nucleotides, the CDR3 is TGTGCCAGCAGCTTAGGAAGGGACAGCCATAGTGAGACCCAGTACTTC. The full variable domain, in which reference TRBV7-6 and TRBJ2-5 provide the parts outside the CDR3, is GAGVSQSPRYKVTKRGQDVALRCDPISGHVSLYWYRQALGQGPEFLTYFNYEAQQDKSGLPNDRFSAERPEGSISTLTIQRTEQRDSAMYRCASSLGRDSHSETQYFGPGTRLLVL.